These T cell receptor beta chains were read from a single sample in a study of post-analysis software for immune sequencing data. TCRdb reanalysed the PCR reads using MiXCR and keeps one entry per CDR3 protein. The table shows hundreds of thousands of distinct CDR3 sequences, with roughly 45% occurring only once. The sequenced sample was blood. The receptors stem from a girl aged 10-17 years with multiple sclerosis. Both conserved end residues are part of each CDR3. The D gene is left open where the match is weak. Clone size is shown for a subset of rows, as once, few, many or a class of expanded clone.

v_gene	j_gene	len	d_gene	abundance	CDR3aa	CDR3nt
TRBV28	TRBJ2-5	15	NA	few	CASSLERANQETQYF	TGTGCCAGCAGTTTAGAGCGGGCGAACCAAGAGACCCAGTACTTC
TRBV29-1	TRBJ2-1	16	TRBD1	NA	CSVELKDRVVYNEQFF	TGCAGCGTTGAACTGAAGGACAGGGTGGTCTACAATGAGCAGTTCTTC
TRBV10-3	TRBJ2-1	15	TRBD2	NA	CAISELAGGENEQFF	TGTGCCATCAGTGAGCTAGCGGGAGGTGAAAATGAGCAGTTCTTC
TRBV20-1	TRBJ2-1	13	NA	few	CSARVGFYNEQFF	TGCAGTGCTAGAGTAGGATTCTACAATGAGCAGTTCTTC
TRBV29-1	TRBJ1-2	13	NA	once	CSARDPANYGYTF	TGCAGCGCCCGGGACCCAGCAAACTATGGCTACACCTTC
TRBV28	TRBJ2-1	14	TRBD1	NA	CASNPTGNYNEQFF	TGTGCCAGCAACCCGACAGGGAACTACAATGAGCAGTTCTTC
TRBV5-1	TRBJ1-4	15	TRBD1	NA	CASSPGQGVSEKLFF	TGCGCCAGCAGCCCTGGACAGGGCGTAAGTGAAAAACTGTTTTTT
TRBV6-5	TRBJ1-3	15	NA	NA	CASSKPGTEEDTIYF	TGTGCCAGCAGTAAACCCGGGACGGAGGAAGACACCATATATTTT
TRBV7-9	TRBJ2-5	13	NA	few	CASSSHPQETQYF	TGTGCCAGCAGCTCACATCCCCAAGAGACCCAGTACTTC
TRBV4-1	TRBJ2-4	15	TRBD2	few	CASSETSGRADIQYF	TGCGCCAGCAGCGAGACTAGCGGGAGGGCGGACATTCAGTACTTC
TRBV9	TRBJ2-3	16	TRBD2	few	CASSVAAGGLTDTQYF	TGTGCCAGCAGCGTAGCCGCGGGAGGGCTCACAGATACGCAGTATTTT
TRBV6-2/TRBV6-3	TRBJ2-7	12	NA	few	CASSYSTYEQYF	TGTGCCAGCAGTTACTCGACCTACGAGCAGTACTTC
TRBV27	TRBJ2-7	15	NA	NA	CASSFPGRLTYEQYF	TGTGCCAGCAGTTTCCCCGGGCGCTTAACCTACGAGCAGTACTTC
TRBV6-6	TRBJ2-3	14	TRBD1	NA	CASRGTGGADTQYF	TGTGCCAGCAGGGGGACAGGGGGCGCGGATACGCAGTATTTT
TRBV5-1	TRBJ2-7	15	TRBD1	NA	CASSHQGANSYEQYF	TGCGCCAGCAGCCACCAGGGGGCTAATTCCTACGAGCAGTACTTC
TRBV6-5	TRBJ1-2	14	NA	NA	CASSYGGGGNGYTF	TGTGCCAGCAGTTATGGAGGAGGGGGAAATGGCTACACCTTC
TRBV6-5	TRBJ1-5	15	NA	few	CASSSRSGLDQPQHF	TGTGCCAGCAGTTCTAGGTCAGGGTTGGATCAGCCCCAGCATTTT
TRBV14	TRBJ2-7	14	TRBD2	NA	CASSQKRGSEEQYF	TGTGCCAGCAGCCAAAAGCGGGGATCGGAGGAGCAGTACTTC
TRBV20-1	TRBJ1-5	13	NA	NA	CSASGQVDQPQHF	TGCAGTGCTAGCGGTCAGGTCGATCAGCCCCAGCATTTT
TRBV20-1	TRBJ2-1	12	NA	few	CSARKRSNEQFF	TGCAGTGCTAGAAAGAGGTCTAATGAGCAGTTCTTC
TRBV12-3/TRBV12-4	TRBJ2-4	15	NA	few	CASSPSRVAKNIQYF	TGTGCCAGCAGCCCCTCCAGGGTCGCCAAAAACATTCAGTACTTC
TRBV6-2/TRBV6-3	TRBJ2-7	16	NA	few	CASSYYLRTSSYEQYF	TGTGCCAGCAGCTACTATCTCCGGACGTCCTCCTACGAGCAGTACTTC
TRBV12-3/TRBV12-4	TRBJ1-2	16	TRBD1	NA	CASSPTGGLLNYGYTF	TGTGCCAGCAGTCCAACAGGGGGCTTGTTGAACTATGGCTACACCTTC
TRBV7-2	TRBJ2-3	14	NA	NA	CASSPKPLTDTQYF	TGTGCCAGCAGTCCCAAGCCATTGACGGATACGCAGTATTTT
TRBV6-1	TRBJ2-7	14	NA	NA	CASLRGDWSYEQYF	TGTGCCAGCCTAAGGGGGGATTGGTCCTACGAGCAGTACTTC